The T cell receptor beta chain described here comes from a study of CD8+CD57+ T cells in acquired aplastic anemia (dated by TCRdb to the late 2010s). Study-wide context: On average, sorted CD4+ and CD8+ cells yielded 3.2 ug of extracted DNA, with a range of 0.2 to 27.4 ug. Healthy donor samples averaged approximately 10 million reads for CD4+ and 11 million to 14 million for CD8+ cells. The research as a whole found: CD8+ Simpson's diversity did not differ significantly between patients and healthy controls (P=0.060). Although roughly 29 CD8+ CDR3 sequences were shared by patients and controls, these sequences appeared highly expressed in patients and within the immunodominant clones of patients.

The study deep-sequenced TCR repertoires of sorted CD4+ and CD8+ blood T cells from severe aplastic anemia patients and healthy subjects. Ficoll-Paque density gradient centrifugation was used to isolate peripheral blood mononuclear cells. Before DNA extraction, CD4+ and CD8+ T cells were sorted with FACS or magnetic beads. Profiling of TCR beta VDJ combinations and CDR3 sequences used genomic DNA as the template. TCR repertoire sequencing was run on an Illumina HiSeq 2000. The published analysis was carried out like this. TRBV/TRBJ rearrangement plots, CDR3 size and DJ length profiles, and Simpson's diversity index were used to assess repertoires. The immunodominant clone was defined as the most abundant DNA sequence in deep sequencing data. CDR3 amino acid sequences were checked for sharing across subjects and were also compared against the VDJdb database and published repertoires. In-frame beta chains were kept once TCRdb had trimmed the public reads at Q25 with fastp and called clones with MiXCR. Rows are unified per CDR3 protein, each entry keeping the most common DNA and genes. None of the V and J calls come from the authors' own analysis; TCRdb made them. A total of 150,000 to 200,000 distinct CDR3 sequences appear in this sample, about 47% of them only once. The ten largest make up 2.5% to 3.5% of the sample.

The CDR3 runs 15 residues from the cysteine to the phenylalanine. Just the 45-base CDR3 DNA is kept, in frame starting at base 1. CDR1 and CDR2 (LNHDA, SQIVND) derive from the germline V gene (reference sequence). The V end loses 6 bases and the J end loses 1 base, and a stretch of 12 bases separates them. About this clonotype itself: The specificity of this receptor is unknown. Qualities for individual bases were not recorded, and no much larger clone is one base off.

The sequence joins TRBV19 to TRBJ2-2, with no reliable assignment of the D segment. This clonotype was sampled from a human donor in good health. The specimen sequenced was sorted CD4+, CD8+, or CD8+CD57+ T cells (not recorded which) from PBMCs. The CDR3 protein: CASSQTNENTGELFF. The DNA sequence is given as TGTGCCAGTAGCCAAACTAACGAGAACACCGGGGAGCTGTTTTTT.